The next 27 T cell receptor beta chains were all read from a single sample in a study of blood T cell repertoires in COVID-19. Produced via immunoSEQ multiplex PCR; TCRdb's table is partial and in-frame only. The table includes about 250,000 clones, around four fifths detected once. Sequenced input: peripheral blood. All receptors come from a man aged 45-60 years with acute or convalescent COVID-19.

This chain uses TRBV18 with TRBJ2-5; D not resolved. CDR1 KGHSH and CDR2 LQKENI come from the germline V gene. The CDR3 runs to 13 residues. V was pared by 3 bases and J by 3 bases, with 8 bases between. The CDR3 region is CASSPGRKETQYF. CDR3 nucleotides: TGTGCCAGCTCACCCGGCAGGAAAGAGACCCAGTACTTC.

V is TRBV29-1 and J is TRBJ1-2, with D perhaps TRBD1 (5 bases). The CDR3 length is 15 residues. Germline CDR1 SQVTM, CDR2 ANQGSEA. Trimming took 5 bases from V and 0 from J, leaving 16 bases between them. Here the CDR3 reads CSVQAHTGANYGYTF. CDR3 nucleotide sequence: TGCAGCGTTCAGGCCCACACGGGGGCTAACTATGGCTACACCTTC.

This rearrangement joins TRBV6-2 or TRBV6-3 to TRBJ1-6, with no clear D. Germline V CDR1 and CDR2: MNHEY, SVGEGT. CDR3 length equals 14 residues. The germline V and J ends were trimmed by 0 bases and 16 bases, with 16 bases remaining between them. In nucleotides, the CDR3 is TGTGCCAGCAGTTACTCGTCTGAGGTCGCCCCTCTCCACTTT. Its translation: CASSYSSEVAPLHF.

The chain is built from TRBV9 and TRBJ2-7, with a possible D match to TRBD1 (6 bases). This CDR3 is built from 14 residues. CDR1 SGDLS and CDR2 YYNGEE come from the germline V gene. The germline V and J ends were trimmed by 0 bases and 2 bases, with 9 bases remaining between them. The CDR3 sequence: CASSVADRTYEQYF. In DNA form, the CDR3 reads TGTGCCAGCAGCGTAGCTGACAGGACCTACGAGCAGTACTTC.

The chain recombines TRBV12-5 with TRBJ1-5; D may be TRBD1 (5 bases). Germline values: CDR1 LGHNT, CDR2 FRNRAP. The CDR3 has 15 amino acids. V was trimmed by 1 base and J by 2 bases, leaving 9 bases between them. The CDR3, as DNA: TGTGCTAGTGGTTTGGGGACATCGGGCAATCAGCCCCAGCATTTT. Translating gives CASGLGTSGNQPQHF.

This sequence joins TRBV6-6 and TRBJ2-7; 7 bases are a match to TRBD1. The CDR3 spans 15 residues. Trimming cost V 5 bases and J 1 base; bases outside gene matches: 8. Per germline, CDR1 MNHNY and CDR2 SVGAGI (reference sequence). The CDR3 DNA reads TGTGCCAGCAGTCCCTCGGGACAGCCTTCCTACGAGCAGTACTTC. This codes for CASSPSGQPSYEQYF.

The chain has TRBV3-1 (or the pseudogene TRBV3-2) and TRBJ1-2; 7 positions match TRBD1. The CDR3 covers 14 residues. V dropped 5 bases and J dropped 8; count of bases not matched to a gene: 11. The germline V gene has CDR1 LGHDT and CDR2 YNNKEL (reference sequence). The CDR3 region has the DNA TGTGCCAGCAGCTCCCTCGGGACAGCTGTGGGCTACACCTTC. This codes for CASSSLGTAVGYTF.

J is TRBJ1-5 and V is TRBV15, with D perhaps matching TRBD1 (5 bases). The CDR3 sequence is 15 residues long. V was shortened by 6 bases and J by 4 bases, with 16 bases between the two germline ends. The V gene's germline CDR1 is LNHNV and CDR2 YYDKDF (reference sequence). CDR3 DNA: TGTGCCACCAGAAGCGGGGCACAGGCAAATCAGCCCCAGCATTTT. This encodes CATRSGAQANQPQHF.

The J gene is TRBJ2-2, the V gene TRBV6-6, with 10 bases matching TRBD1. Germline V gene data show CDR1 as MNHNY and CDR2 as SVGAGI (reference sequence). The CDR3 is 16 amino acids. Trimming cost V 6 bases and J 2 bases; bases outside gene matches: 6. CDR3 sequence reads: CASRPGQGLNTGELFF. CDR3 coding DNA: TGTGCCAGCAGACCGGGACAGGGGCTTAACACCGGGGAGCTGTTTTTT.

This clone was counted between two and nine times. The genes are TRBV28 and TRBJ1-3, with D maybe TRBD1 (5 bases). V lost 5 bases, J lost 0 bases, and 11 bases lay in between. Germline CDR1 reads MDHEN; CDR2 reads SYDVKM. The CDR3 has 15 residues. For the CDR3, the DNA is TGTGCCAGCAGTCTTGACAGCGACTCTGGAAACACCATATATTTT. Its protein is CASSLDSDSGNTIYF.

This chain uses TRBV6-1 with TRBJ1-2; D uncertain. Trimming took 3 bases from V and 6 from J, leaving 5 bases between them. Germline CDR1 MNHNS, CDR2 SASEGT. The CDR3 loop spans 11 amino acids. CDR3 DNA: TGTGCCAGCAGTGACAGGCATGGCTACACCTTC. The encoded protein is CASSDRHGYTF.

The chain has TRBV2 and TRBJ1-1, with TRBD1 matching 7 bases. With 6 bases clipped from V and 5 bases from J, the junction kept 12 bases outside the gene matches. This CDR3 region has 15 residues. CDR1 SNHLY and CDR2 FYNNEI come from the germline V gene. For the CDR3, the DNA is TGTGCCAGCAGAGGAAACAGGGGCGAGATTACTGAAGCTTTCTTT. This translates into CASRGNRGEITEAFF.

This rearrangement joins TRBV19 to TRBJ2-7; TRBD1 might be the D (6 bases). Germline V CDR1 and CDR2: LNHDA, SQIVND (reference sequence). Trimming took off 5 bases at V and 0 bases at J, with 14 bases between the two ends. The CDR3 loop spans 15 amino acids. The DNA for the CDR3 is TGTGCCAGTAGTGCCAAACAGGGTTCCTCCTACGAGCAGTACTTC. Its translation is CASSAKQGSSYEQYF.

The rearrangement uses TRBV7-2 and TRBJ2-1; weak D call: TRBD2 (7 bases). V was cut by 7 bases and J by 4 bases, with 20 bases left in between. Per the germline V gene, CDR1 is SGHTA and CDR2 is FQGNSA. This CDR3 comprises 16 residues. The chain's CDR3 is CASILGGALRYNEQFF. The CDR3 coding sequence is TGTGCCAGCATCCTGGGGGGGGCACTTCGTTACAATGAGCAGTTCTTC.

The chain couples TRBV11-3 to TRBJ1-3; no clear D. Trimming left V 2 bases short and J 0 bases short, with 14 bases between. CDR1 is SGHNT and CDR2 is YENEEA in the germline V gene. This CDR3 has 17 residues. DNA of the CDR3: TGTGCCAGCAGCTTACCCACCAGGCCAAACTCTGGAAACACCATATATTTT. This translates into CASSLPTRPNSGNTIYF.

V and J are TRBV13 and TRBJ2-2; tentatively, D is TRBD2 (6 bases). The V gene's germline CDR1 is PRHDT and CDR2 FYEKMQ (reference sequence). V lost 1 base and J lost 4, with 22 bases in between. The CDR3 has 19 amino acids. The CDR3 sequence: CASSLASLLRLEGTGELFF. The CDR3 bases are TGTGCCAGCAGCTTAGCATCTCTTCTCCGACTAGAGGGCACCGGGGAGCTGTTTTTT.

There are a few counts of this clone. The chain is built from TRBV15 and TRBJ1-5; 7 nucleotides align to TRBD1. Germline CDR1 reads LNHNV; CDR2 reads YYDKDF (reference sequence). The CDR3 has 14 residues. J was trimmed by 6 bases and V by 5 bases; bases with no gene match: 7. The CDR3 is CATSPDRRPQPQHF. For the CDR3, the DNA is TGTGCCACCAGCCCGGACAGGCGACCTCAGCCCCAGCATTTT.

The chain joins TRBV11-3 to TRBJ2-1, with TRBD1 as a possible D gene (6 bases). V dropped 5 bases and J dropped 9 bases, with 11 bases sitting between them. The germline V gene has CDR1 SGHNT and CDR2 YENEEA. This CDR3 has 12 residues. CDR3 residues: CASSVKQGEQFF. The CDR3 DNA reads TGTGCCAGCAGCGTCAAACAGGGTGAGCAGTTCTTC.

The chain combines TRBV10-2 with TRBJ2-5, with TRBD1 matching over 8 bases. The germline CDR1 and CDR2 sequences are WSHSY and SAAADI. The CDR3 spans 16 residues. The V gene end was trimmed by 3 bases and the J gene end by 1 base; junction bases not matched to a gene: 7. CDR3 region: CASSDQGASFQETQYF. The CDR3, as DNA: TGCGCCAGCAGTGATCAGGGGGCGAGTTTCCAAGAGACCCAGTACTTC.

The chain combines TRBV5-5 with TRBJ1-4; perhaps TRBD1 as D (6 bases). CDR1 and CDR2 (germline): SGHKS, YYEKEE (reference sequence). This CDR3 has 15 amino acids. Trimming stripped 4 bases from V and 7 bases from J, with 17 bases between. CDR3 DNA sequence: TGTGCCAGCAGCCTACTGGGGGGGGCGAGTGAAAAACTGTTTTTT. Its translation: CASSLLGGASEKLFF.

This clone was seen only once. The V call is TRBV5-4, the J call TRBJ1-2, with D tentatively TRBD1 (5 bases). The germline V and J ends were trimmed by 0 bases and 3 bases, with 15 bases remaining between them. Germline V gene sequence: CDR1 SGHNT, CDR2 YYREEE (reference sequence). The CDR3 spans 16 residues. The CDR3 DNA sequence: TGTGCCAGCAGCTTGGGGGGAGGGGTGGTGGACTATGGCTACACCTTC. Amino acid sequence: CASSLGGGVVDYGYTF.

The chain employs TRBV9 and TRBJ2-7; D may be TRBD2 (5 bases). The CDR3 runs to 12 residues. The germline V and J ends were trimmed by 3 bases and 6 bases, with 10 bases remaining between them. The germline gives CDR1 SGDLS, CDR2 YYNGEE. CDR3 DNA sequence: TGTGCCAGCAGCGCCGGTGAGGGCGAGCAGTACTTC. Translated, it gives CASSAGEGEQYF.

The chain has TRBV12-3 or TRBV12-4 and TRBJ1-2, with D hard to call. Trimming shortened V by 3 bases and J by 5 bases, and 4 bases separated the two germline ends. CDR3 size: 11 residues. The CDR3 nucleotides are TGTGCCAGCAGTTTGTATTATGGCTACACCTTC. Protein product: CASSLYYGYTF.

The rearrangement uses TRBV27 and TRBJ2-7; 7 positions agree with TRBD2. V gave up 3 bases and J gave up 4 bases; unmatched junction bases: 9. The CDR3 extends over 15 amino acids. Germline V gene sequence: CDR1 MNHEY, CDR2 SMNVEV (reference sequence). The CDR3 loop reads CASSLYGGSSYEQYF. The CDR3 nucleotides are TGTGCCAGCAGTTTGTACGGCGGGAGTTCATACGAGCAGTACTTC.

The chain combines TRBV7-9 with TRBJ2-2, with 12 bases fitting TRBD2. In germline, CDR1 is SEHNR, CDR2 FQNEAQ (reference sequence). J gave up 3 bases and V 5 bases, and 13 bases lay outside the gene matches. This CDR3 has 19 residues. CDR3 nucleotide sequence: TGTGCCAGCAGCCATAATCTAGCGGGAGGGTACGCGGACACCGGGGAGCTGTTTTTT. As protein: CASSHNLAGGYADTGELFF.

The chain couples TRBV6-5 to TRBJ1-3, with D possibly being TRBD1 (6 bases). V lost 5 bases, J lost 2 bases, and 10 bases lay in between. From germline, CDR1 is MNHEY and CDR2 SVGAGI. This CDR3 comprises 14 residues. In DNA form, the CDR3 reads TGTGCCAGCAGTCTACAGGGTACTGGAAACACCATATATTTT. Translated: CASSLQGTGNTIYF.

This rearrangement joins TRBV3-1 (or the pseudogene TRBV3-2) to TRBJ1-2; 8 bases agree with TRBD1. Germline CDR1 and CDR2: LGHDT and YNNKEL (reference sequence). The trim removed 4 bases at V and 6 bases at J, leaving 7 bases unmatched. The CDR3 has 14 amino acids. The CDR3 coding sequence is TGTGCCAGCAGCCTCCGGGACAGGATCGATGGCTACACCTTC. Translated, it gives CASSLRDRIDGYTF.